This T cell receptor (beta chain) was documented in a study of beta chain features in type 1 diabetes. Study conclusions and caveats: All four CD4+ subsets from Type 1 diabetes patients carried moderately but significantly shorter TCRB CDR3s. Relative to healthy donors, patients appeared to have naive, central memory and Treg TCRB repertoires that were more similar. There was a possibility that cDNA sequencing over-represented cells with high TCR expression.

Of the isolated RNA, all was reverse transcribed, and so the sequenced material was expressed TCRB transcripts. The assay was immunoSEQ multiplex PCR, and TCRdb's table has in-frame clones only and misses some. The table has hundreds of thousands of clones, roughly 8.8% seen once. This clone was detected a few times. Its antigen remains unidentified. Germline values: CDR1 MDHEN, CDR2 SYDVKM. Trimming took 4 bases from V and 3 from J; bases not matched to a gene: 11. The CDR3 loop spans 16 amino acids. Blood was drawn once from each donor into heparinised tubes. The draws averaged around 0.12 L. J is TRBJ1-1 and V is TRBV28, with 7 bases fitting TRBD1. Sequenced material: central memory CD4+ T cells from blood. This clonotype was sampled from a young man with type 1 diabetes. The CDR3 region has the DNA TGTGCCAGCAGTTCCCTTACCGCCGGACAGGACACTGAAGCTTTCTTT. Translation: CASSSLTAGQDTEAFF.